This TCR beta chain was recorded in a study of cytomegalovirus exposure and HLA in healthy donors. Study findings and constraints: Apart from CMV serostatus, no immune exposure information was available.

The V end was cut by 4 bases, the J end by 7 bases, with 22 bases between. Germline V lookup: CDR1 MNHNS, CDR2 SASEGT. There are 17 residues in the CDR3. The PCR was carried out with 60 Vbeta primers and 13 Jbeta primers. Profiled with immunoSEQ multiplex PCR; TCRdb holds only in-frame clones, not every one. The sample records roughly 150,000 clones, 81% being singletons. In the case of this clone: Antigen specificity is unknown.

Sequencing was performed on PBMCs. The TCR comes from a woman between 18 and 29 years old in good health and CMV-seronegative. The chain combines TRBV6-1 with TRBJ2-2, with D perhaps TRBD1 (5 bases). The CDR3 here is CASSGQLGSAEGGELFF. In DNA, the CDR3 is TGTGCCAGCAGTGGACAGCTGGGATCTGCCGAAGGCGGGGAGCTGTTTTTT.